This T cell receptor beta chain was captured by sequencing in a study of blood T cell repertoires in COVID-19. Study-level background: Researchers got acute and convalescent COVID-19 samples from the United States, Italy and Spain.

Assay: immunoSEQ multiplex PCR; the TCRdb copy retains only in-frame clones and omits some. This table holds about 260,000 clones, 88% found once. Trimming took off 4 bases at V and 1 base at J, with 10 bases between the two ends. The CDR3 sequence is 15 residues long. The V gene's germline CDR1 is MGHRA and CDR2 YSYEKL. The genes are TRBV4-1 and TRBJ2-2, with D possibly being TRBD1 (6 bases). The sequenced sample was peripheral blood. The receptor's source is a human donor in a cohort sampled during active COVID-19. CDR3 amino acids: CASSLQTGNTGELFF. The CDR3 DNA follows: TGCGCCAGCAGCCTCCAGACAGGGAACACCGGGGAGCTGTTTTTT.